These 6 T cell receptor beta chains were sequenced from one sample in a study of human T cells and chemical hapten exposure. As for time point: patch test 3, about 24 weeks after DPC sensitization. The treatment here: therapeutic diphenylcyclopropenone sensitization with weekly scalp DPC. Each CDR3 protein is one row after TCRdb ran MiXCR on the RACE reads. This table holds tens of thousands of distinct CDR3 sequences, over 10% found once. Here the sequenced sample was whole blood, taken in connection with sensitization to the hapten diphenylcyclopropenone (DPC). These receptors came from a woman between 50 and 59 years old with alopecia areata. Some clones in this sample may be carry-over from other donors' samples.

This clonotype was counted a few times. The J gene is TRBJ1-3, the V gene TRBV18, with D perhaps matching TRBD1 (6 bases). The germline gives CDR1 KGHSH, CDR2 LQKENI. The CDR3 is 14 amino acids. V lost 4 bases and J lost 1, with 8 bases in between. The CDR3 DNA is TGTGCCAGCTCACTCGACAGGTCTGGAAACACCATATATTTT. Its protein is CASSLDRSGNTIYF.

The table lists this clonotype with many counts. The V call is TRBV7-9, the J call TRBJ2-7, with 7 positions matching TRBD2. The germline V gene has CDR1 SEHNR and CDR2 FQNEAQ (reference sequence). The CDR3 loop spans 16 amino acids. V was pared by 4 bases and J by 3 bases, with 12 bases of the junction left unmatched. CDR3 in amino acids: CASSSVGHPGGYEQYF. CDR3 in DNA: TGTGCCAGCAGCTCCGTAGGACACCCGGGGGGCTACGAGCAGTACTTC.

The J gene is TRBJ2-5, the V gene TRBV7-7, with D unclear. V was pared by 5 bases and J by 4 bases, with 17 bases between. CDR3 size: 15 residues. In germline, CDR1 is SSHAT, CDR2 FNYEAQ (reference sequence). CDR3 coding DNA: TGTGCCAGCAGCCAAGGGCGTAACGACGCAGAGACCCAGTACTTC. Residues: CASSQGRNDAETQYF. Full variable domain (missing parts from reference TRBV7-7 and TRBJ2-5): GAGVSQSPRYKVTKRGQDVTLRCDPISSHATLYWYQQALGQGPEFLTYFNYEAQPDKSGLPSDRFSAERPEGSISTLTIQRTEQRDSAMYRCASSQGRNDAETQYFGPGTRLLVL.

This clonotype was seen at least ten times. The V and J genes are TRBV2 and TRBJ2-7; TRBD2 matches at 8 bases. V lost 8 bases, J lost 6 bases, and 12 bases stayed unmatched. The CDR3 covers 14 residues. From germline, CDR1 is SNHLY and CDR2 FYNNEI. The CDR3 reads CASGGGLVGAEQYF. DNA of the CDR3: TGTGCCAGCGGAGGGGGACTAGTGGGCGCCGAGCAGTACTTC.

This clonotype occurred a few times. This chain links TRBV10-3 with TRBJ1-2; D is unclear. Germline lookup yields CDR1 ENHRY and CDR2 SYGVKD. Trimming removed 6 bases from V and 0 bases from J, with 14 bases in between. The CDR3 has 15 residues. The CDR3: CAISTTDGPNYGYTF. The CDR3 DNA is TGTGCCATCAGCACTACGGACGGGCCTAACTATGGCTACACCTTC.

Ten or more counts support this clonotype. Here the CDR3 reads CASSLTSGISTGELFF. The CDR3 bases are TGTGCCAGCAGCTTAACTAGCGGGATTTCCACCGGGGAGCTGTTTTTT. V is TRBV7-3 and J is TRBJ2-2; TRBD2 matches 8 bases. The CDR3 covers 16 residues. V shed 0 bases, J shed 4 bases, and the junction held 4 bases outside the gene matches. CDR1 is SGHTA, CDR2 FQGTGA, per germline.